This T cell receptor (beta chain) derives from a study of OX40 agonist ivuxolimab in advanced cancers. Study summary: The dose-escalation cohort was about 83% male, with a mean age of around 60 years, ranging roughly 23 to 79.

Clones were read by immunoSEQ multiplex PCR, and TCRdb kept only the in-frame ones, dropping some. The sample records tens of thousands of clones, about 83% being singletons. With V trimmed by 4 bases and J by 0 bases, 4 bases remained unmatched. Per the germline V gene, CDR1 is KGHSH and CDR2 is LQKENI. The CDR3 runs 15 residues. Samples of blood were obtained at baseline, on cycle 4 day 1, and on cycle 7 day 1. Study findings and constraints: The average count of expanded clones was higher among CD8+ T cells than among CD4+.

Details on this clone: The antigen is unknown.

The rearrangement uses TRBV18 and TRBJ2-3, with 7 bases identical to TRBD2. This receptor was obtained from an adult with an advanced solid tumor such as melanoma, head and neck, liver or kidney cancer. The starting material was CD4+ or CD8+ T cells sorted from blood, obtained in a trial of the OX40 agonist ivuxolimab. This CDR3 reads CASSLAGTSTDTQYF. The CDR3 DNA reads TGTGCCAGCTCACTAGCGGGCACTAGCACAGATACGCAGTATTTT.